A single T cell receptor (beta chain) is shown here with its context. Its specificity is not known. The data were produced by immunoSEQ multiplex PCR, yet TCRdb's version contains in-frame clones alone and is incomplete. The sample lists roughly 97,000 clones, about 89% occurring once. Trimming removed 0 bases at V and 1 base at J, with 11 bases between. There are 16 residues in the CDR3. In germline, CDR1 is LGHNA, CDR2 YSLEER. The data belong to a study of T cell responses to AZD1222 COVID-19 vaccine. Findings of the study overall: Baseline antibody screening turned up just six or seven seropositive AZD1222 recipients. Nearly half of spike-specific TCRs reportedly target variant regions that are unmutated in the B.1.351 and B.1.1.7 variants. Researchers took repertoire samples only after the peak T cell response had come. Distributed over spike, vaccine-associated CD4 TCRs predominated at 160-218 and 743-854.

This specimen was peripheral blood, taken 28 days after the second dose of the MenACWY control vaccine. The gene calls are TRBV4-3 and TRBJ2-3; unclear D gene. The clonotype comes from an adult who received the MenACWY meningococcal vaccine as a control. This CDR3 is CASSQDTSDGTDTQYF. For the CDR3, the DNA is TGCGCCAGCAGCCAAGATACCAGCGACGGCACAGATACGCAGTATTTT.